The clone carrying this T cell receptor (beta chain) came up a few times. What it recognizes is unknown. The data belong to a study of T-cell memory formation after mild COVID-19. Study results and caveats: CD8+ contracting clones occupied EMRA, while CD4+ ones occupied mainly CM and EM. Within pre-infection memory, some responding clones were found, suggesting cross-reactive memory joined.

TCR alpha and TCR beta cDNA libraries carrying sample barcodes and UMIs came from 5'RACE with constant-segment primers. TCRdb reprocessed the 5' RACE reads with MiXCR, giving one entry per CDR3 protein. The sample holds 68,000 or so distinct CDR3 sequences; roughly a sixth are singletons and the top ten take 31%. The sample consisted of PBMCs or a T cell subset sorted from them (not recorded which). The receptor was derived from an adult woman who had mild COVID-19 (a few samples of this study predate the infection). Cell type and time point are not known.

In DNA form, the CDR3 reads TGTGCCAGCAGCTTAGTTACGTCAGATACGCAGTATTTT. It specifies CASSLVTSDTQYF. The rearrangement links TRBV7-2 to TRBJ2-3, with D unresolved. This CDR3 region has 13 residues. V was shortened by 1 base and J by 4 bases, with 6 bases between the two germline ends. Germline V gene sequence: CDR1 SGHTA, CDR2 FQGNSA.